Following are 2 T cell receptor beta chains from one sample sequenced in a study of blood T cell repertoires in COVID-19. The assay was immunoSEQ multiplex PCR, and TCRdb's table has in-frame clones only and misses some. The profile shows tens of thousands of clones, 65% to 90% of them singletons. Specimen: peripheral blood. The receptors originated from a man in his forties with acute or convalescent COVID-19.

The gene calls are TRBV6-5 and TRBJ1-1; no clear D. The V gene's germline CDR1 is MNHEY and CDR2 SVGAGI. Trimming stripped 4 bases from V and 5 bases from J, with 8 bases between. The CDR3 loop spans 12 amino acids. The CDR3 bases are TGTGCCAGCAGTTCCCGGGGTACTGAAGCTTTCTTT. It encodes CASSSRGTEAFF.

The chain employs TRBV29-1 and TRBJ2-3, with 13 bases matching TRBD2. This CDR3 spans 16 amino acids. Germline trimming cut 3 bases from V and 2 bases from J; bases unmatched to any gene: 5. Germline CDR1 is SQVTM and CDR2 is ANQGSEA. This chain's CDR3 is CSVEGGTSGATDTQYF. The CDR3 DNA follows: TGCAGCGTTGAGGGCGGGACTAGCGGGGCCACAGATACGCAGTATTTT.